This is a list of T cell receptor beta chains from one sample in a study of blood T cell repertoires in COVID-19. TCRdb's copy holds only in-frame clones and misses some; the assay was immunoSEQ multiplex PCR. Among some 200,000 clones, about 86% were seen once, and the ten largest hold about a tenth. The source material was peripheral blood. These receptors were taken from a woman in her sixties or seventies with COVID-19, enrolled during active disease. CDR3s include the opening cysteine and the closing phenylalanine or tryptophan. The D gene is left open where the match is weak.

J gene: TRBJ1-1
V gene: TRBV9
D gene: NA
CDR3 DNA: TGTGCCAGCAGCATCCACACGAACACTGAAGCTTTCTTT
CDR3 protein: CASSIHTNTEAFF

J gene: TRBJ1-1
V gene: TRBV7-3
D gene: NA
CDR3 DNA: TGTGCCAGCAGCTTAACGGGGGGGCCGAACACTGAAGCTTTCTTT
CDR3 protein: CASSLTGGPNTEAFF

J gene: TRBJ2-1
V gene: TRBV7-9
D gene: NA
CDR3 DNA: TGTGCCAGCAACCCGACAGTCCCCAACAATGAGCAGTTCTTC
CDR3 protein: CASNPTVPNNEQFF

J gene: TRBJ2-6
V gene: TRBV6-5
D gene: NA
CDR3 DNA: TGTGCCAGCAGAAATCGCAGTCCTGGGGCCAACGTCCTGACTTTC
CDR3 protein: CASRNRSPGANVLTF

J gene: TRBJ1-1
V gene: TRBV14
D gene: NA
CDR3 DNA: TGTGCCAGCAGCCTGGACAGGAACACTGAAGCTTTCTTT
CDR3 protein: CASSLDRNTEAFF

J gene: TRBJ2-7
V gene: TRBV30
D gene: NA
CDR3 DNA: TGTGCCGGATACAGGAGCTCCTACGAGCAGTACTTC
CDR3 protein: CAGYRSSYEQYF

J gene: TRBJ2-7
V gene: TRBV5-6
D gene: TRBD2
CDR3 DNA: TGTGCCAGCAGCTTTTACGGGAGGGCTTGGCACGAGCAGTACTTC
CDR3 protein: CASSFYGRAWHEQYF

J gene: TRBJ2-1
V gene: TRBV6-2/TRBV6-3
D gene: NA
CDR3 DNA: TGTGCCAGCAGCCCCAGCAATGAGCAGTTCTTC
CDR3 protein: CASSPSNEQFF

J gene: TRBJ1-2
V gene: TRBV30
D gene: NA
CDR3 DNA: TGTGCCTGGAGCCGAGCCAGGGGTGGGGGCTACACCTTC
CDR3 protein: CAWSRARGGGYTF

J gene: TRBJ2-5
V gene: TRBV3-1/TRBV3-2
D gene: NA
CDR3 DNA: TGTGCCAGCAGCCGCAACCATCGGAGAGAGACCCAGTACTTC
CDR3 protein: CASSRNHRRETQYF

J gene: TRBJ1-2
V gene: TRBV9
D gene: NA
CDR3 DNA: TGTGCCAGCAGCGTAGGCACGGACTATGGCTACACCTTC
CDR3 protein: CASSVGTDYGYTF

J gene: TRBJ1-1
V gene: TRBV2
D gene: NA
CDR3 DNA: TGTGCCAGCAGTATACAGGGATACACTGAAGCTTTCTTT
CDR3 protein: CASSIQGYTEAFF

J gene: TRBJ1-2
V gene: TRBV4-3
D gene: TRBD1
CDR3 DNA: TGCGCCAGCAGCCAAGACGGAATACAGGGGCGAGGCTACACCTTC
CDR3 protein: CASSQDGIQGRGYTF

J gene: TRBJ1-2
V gene: TRBV11-2
D gene: TRBD1
CDR3 DNA: TGTGCCAGCAGCTGGACAGGGAGGGCAAACTATGGCTACACCTTC
CDR3 protein: CASSWTGRANYGYTF

J gene: TRBJ1-2
V gene: TRBV4-2
D gene: NA
CDR3 DNA: TGTGCCAGCAGCCAAGAAGTCGGGAGAACAATTAACTATGGCTACACCTTC
CDR3 protein: CASSQEVGRTINYGYTF

J gene: TRBJ2-1
V gene: TRBV5-1
D gene: TRBD2
CDR3 DNA: TGCGCCAGCAGCCCCGGGACTAGCGGACAAAGCTCCTACAATGAGCAGTTCTTC
CDR3 protein: CASSPGTSGQSSYNEQFF

J gene: TRBJ2-7
V gene: TRBV7-2
D gene: TRBD2
CDR3 DNA: TGTGCCAGCAGCTTAGAGGAGACTAGCAGATTCTACGAGCAGTACTTC
CDR3 protein: CASSLEETSRFYEQYF

J gene: TRBJ2-7
V gene: TRBV20-1
D gene: TRBD2
CDR3 DNA: TGCAGTGCTAGTGACGCTCCGACTAGCGGGAGGGGACGATTCACCTACGAGCAGTACTTC
CDR3 protein: CSASDAPTSGRGRFTYEQYF